Each of the 16 T cell receptor beta chains below was sequenced from the same sample in a study of patients and donors after allogeneic stem cell transplantation. TCRdb called the RT-PCR reads again in MiXCR, with one record for every CDR3 protein. The sample includes roughly 880,000 distinct CDR3 sequences, approximately 19% of them seen just once. Sequencing used blood, either unsorted or a sorted T cell fraction (not recorded which). The receptors shown here come from a human donor who was either an allogeneic HSCT recipient or a stem cell or donor lymphocyte infusion donor (not recorded which). It is not recorded whose cells these are; they may come from a transplant donor.

This clonotype has at least ten counts. This chain uses TRBV20-1 with TRBJ1-1, with a possible D match to TRBD1 (5 bases). The germline gives CDR1 DFQATT, CDR2 SNEGSKA (reference sequence). This CDR3 region has 12 residues. Between the trimmed V and J ends, which lost 2 bases and 1 base, there was a span of 5 bases. The CDR3 is CSARRGNTEAFF. CDR3 DNA: TGCAGTGCTAGAAGGGGGAACACTGAAGCTTTCTTT.

In its sample, this clonotype was seen a few times. This chain joins TRBV20-1 and TRBJ2-5; TRBD1 or TRBD2 may be the D gene (5 bases each). Germline V gives CDR1 DFQATT, CDR2 SNEGSKA (reference sequence). This CDR3 region has 13 residues. The V gene lost 5 bases and the J gene lost 5 bases, with 15 bases spanning the gap. CDR3 nucleotide sequence: TGCAGTGCTGGTCACGTATGGGGGGAGACCCAGTACTTC. Translating gives CSAGHVWGETQYF.

This sequence joins TRBV7-9 and TRBJ2-2, with D perhaps assigned TRBD1 or TRBD2 (5 bases each). The CDR3 length is 15 residues. V lost 5 bases and J lost 5, with 15 bases in between. Germline CDR1 and CDR2: SEHNR and FQNEAQ (reference sequence). The CDR3 coding sequence is TGTGCCAGCAGCCCCGGGACCGAGAAGACCGGGGAGCTGTTTTTT. This codes for CASSPGTEKTGELFF.

This clonotype occurred a few times. The chain combines TRBV25-1 with TRBJ2-7; D call uncertain. V lost 8 bases, J lost 5 bases, and 16 bases lay in between. CDR3 length: 13 amino acids. Germline V gene data show CDR1 as MGHDK and CDR2 as SYGVNS. DNA for the CDR3: TGTGCCAGCGGCAGACCTACAACCGACGAGCAGTACTTC. It is translated as CASGRPTTDEQYF.

This clonotype was recorded a few times. The genes are TRBV7-9 and TRBJ2-1; D call uncertain. The V gene lost 1 base and the J gene lost 12 bases, with 13 bases spanning the gap. Germline CDR1 SEHNR, CDR2 FQNEAQ (reference sequence). This CDR3 is built from 13 residues. The CDR3 loop is CASSLVDNGGQFF. Written as DNA, the CDR3 is TGTGCCAGCAGCTTAGTAGACAACGGCGGGCAGTTCTTC. Full variable domain (missing parts from reference TRBV7-9 and TRBJ2-1): DTGVSQNPRHKITKRGQNVTFRCDPISEHNRLYWYRQTLGQGPEFLTYFQNEAQLEKSRLLSDRFSAERPKGSFSTLEIQRTEQGDSAMYLCASSLVDNGGQFFGPGTRLTVL.

There are a few counts of this clonotype. This rearrangement joins TRBV6-2 or TRBV6-3 to TRBJ2-7, with D possibly TRBD1 on 5 matching bases. The germline gives CDR1 MNHEY, CDR2 SVGEGT. Trimming took 7 bases from V and 2 from J, leaving 12 bases between them. CDR3 size: 13 residues. CDR3 in DNA: TGTGCCAGCACCTTCAGACAGACCTACGAGCAGTACTTC. Amino acids: CASTFRQTYEQYF.

The genes are TRBV2 and TRBJ2-3, with 10 bases lining up with TRBD2. Trimming removed 7 bases from V and 5 bases from J; junction bases left unmatched: 6. Germline values: CDR1 SNHLY, CDR2 FYNNEI. The CDR3 has 14 residues. CDR3 in DNA: TGTGCCAGCAATAAGGGACTAGCGAGAGATACGCAGTATTTT. Translating gives CASNKGLARDTQYF.

The chain recombines TRBV5-6 with TRBJ2-2; a possible D gene is TRBD1 (6 bases). The length of the CDR3 is 16 residues. Between the trimmed V and J ends, which lost 3 bases and 3 bases, there was a span of 15 bases. Germline V gives CDR1 SGHDT, CDR2 YYEEEE. The CDR3 DNA reads TGTGCCAGCAGCTATTACCCCGGGACATACACCGGGGAGCTGTTTTTT. Amino acid sequence: CASSYYPGTYTGELFF.

This chain joins TRBV7-9 and TRBJ1-6; D unclear. The CDR3 consists of 14 residues. V was shortened by 6 bases and J by 7 bases, with 13 bases between the two germline ends. Germline loops: CDR1 SEHNR, CDR2 FQNEAQ (reference sequence). This CDR3 is CASRISGENSPLHF. The CDR3 region has the DNA TGTGCCAGCAGAATTTCGGGAGAGAATTCACCCCTCCACTTT.

There are a few counts of this clonotype. The rearrangement links TRBV20-1 to TRBJ1-6, with D unclear. The CDR3 runs to 14 residues. V gave up 0 bases and J gave up 10 bases, with 13 bases separating them. The germline gives CDR1 DFQATT, CDR2 SNEGSKA (reference sequence). The CDR3 DNA reads as TGCAGTGCTAGAGATCAGACGGGGTTGTCACCCCTCCACTTT. The encoded protein is CSARDQTGLSPLHF.

V gene TRBV7-2 combines with J gene TRBJ1-5; no reliable D call. Germline V gene lookup returns CDR1 SGHTA and CDR2 FQGNSA. V was cut by 3 bases and J by 7 bases, with 13 bases left in between. The CDR3 totals 14 residues. The CDR3 DNA sequence: TGTGCCAGCAGCTTCGGCCTTACAAACCAGCCCCAGCATTTT. This encodes CASSFGLTNQPQHF.

This chain links TRBV12-3 or TRBV12-4 with TRBJ2-7; TRBD1 agrees at 9 bases. V lost 3 bases, J lost 4 bases, and 10 bases stayed unmatched. This CDR3 has 16 amino acids. The CDR3 nucleotides are TGTGCCAGCAGTTTTGGGAAGGGACAGGGAGATTACGAGCAGTACTTC. Translating gives CASSFGKGQGDYEQYF.

This clonotype was observed a handful of times. CDR3 DNA sequence: TGTGCCATCAGTGGACAGGGGCCGAACACCGGGGAGCTGTTTTTT. This sequence encodes CAISGQGPNTGELFF. J is TRBJ2-2 and V is TRBV10-3, with 8 bases that match TRBD1. This CDR3 has 15 residues. Looked up from germline, CDR1 is ENHRY and CDR2 is SYGVKD. V shed 4 bases, J shed 0 bases, and the junction held 1 base outside the gene matches.

CDR3 protein: CASSWWDRAEEKLFF. CDR3 DNA: TGTGCCAGCAGCTGGTGGGACAGGGCGGAGGAAAAACTGTTTTTT. This chain connects TRBV5-6 to TRBJ1-4; 9 bases fit TRBD1. V was pared by 3 bases and J by 8 bases, with 8 bases of the junction left unmatched. This CDR3 is 15 amino acids long. The germline gives CDR1 SGHDT, CDR2 YYEEEE.

This clonotype was detected only a few times. The chain carries TRBV27 and TRBJ2-6, with D perhaps TRBD1 or TRBD2 (5 bases each). CDR1 is MNHEY and CDR2 is SMNVEV in the germline V gene (reference sequence). This CDR3 region has 18 residues. V lost 2 bases, J lost 0 bases, and 14 bases lay in between. CDR3: CASSLRDGRNSGANVLTF. Written as DNA, the CDR3 is TGTGCCAGCAGTTTACGGGACGGAAGAAACTCTGGGGCCAACGTCCTGACTTTC.

The chain has TRBV2 and TRBJ1-5; the match to TRBD1 covers 7 bases. With 6 bases clipped from V and 6 bases from J, the junction kept 8 bases outside the gene matches. The CDR3 is 14 amino acids. CDR1 is SNHLY, CDR2 FYNNEI, per germline. CDR3 nucleotide sequence: TGTGCCAGCAGACTAACAGGGGAGCTTCAGCCCCAGCATTTT. This gives the protein CASRLTGELQPQHF.